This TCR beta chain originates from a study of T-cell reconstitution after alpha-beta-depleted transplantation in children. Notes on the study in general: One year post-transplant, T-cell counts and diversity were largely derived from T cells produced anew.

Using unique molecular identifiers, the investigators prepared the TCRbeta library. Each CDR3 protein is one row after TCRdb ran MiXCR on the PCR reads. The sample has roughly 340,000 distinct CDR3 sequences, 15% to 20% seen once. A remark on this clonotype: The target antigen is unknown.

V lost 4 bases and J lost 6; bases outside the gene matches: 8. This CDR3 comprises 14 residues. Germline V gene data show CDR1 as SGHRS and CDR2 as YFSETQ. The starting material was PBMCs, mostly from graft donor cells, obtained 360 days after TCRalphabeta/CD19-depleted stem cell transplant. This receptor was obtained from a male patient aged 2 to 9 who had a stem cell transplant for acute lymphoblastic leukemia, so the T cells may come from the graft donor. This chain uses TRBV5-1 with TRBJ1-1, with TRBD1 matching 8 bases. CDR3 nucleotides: TGCGCCAGCAGCCCAGACAGGGGAACGGCTGAAGCTTTCTTT. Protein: CASSPDRGTAEAFF.